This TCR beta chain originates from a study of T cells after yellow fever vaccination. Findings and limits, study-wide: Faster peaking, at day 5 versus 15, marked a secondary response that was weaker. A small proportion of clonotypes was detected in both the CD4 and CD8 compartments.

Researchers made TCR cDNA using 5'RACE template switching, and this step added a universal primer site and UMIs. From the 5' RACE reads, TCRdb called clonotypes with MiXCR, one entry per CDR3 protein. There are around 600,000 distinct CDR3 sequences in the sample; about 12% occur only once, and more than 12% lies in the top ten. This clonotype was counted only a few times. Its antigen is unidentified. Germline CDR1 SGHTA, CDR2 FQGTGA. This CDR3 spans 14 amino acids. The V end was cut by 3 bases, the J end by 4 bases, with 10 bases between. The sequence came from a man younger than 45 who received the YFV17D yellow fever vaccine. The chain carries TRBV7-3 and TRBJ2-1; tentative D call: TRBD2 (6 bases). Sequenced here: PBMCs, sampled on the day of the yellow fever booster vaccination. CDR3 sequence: CASSFSGDYNEQFF. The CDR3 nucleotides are TGTGCCAGCAGCTTTAGCGGAGATTACAATGAGCAGTTCTTC. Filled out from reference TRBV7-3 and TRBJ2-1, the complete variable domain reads GAGVSQTPSNKVTEKGKYVELRCDPISGHTALYWYRQSLGQGPEFLIYFQGTGAADDSGLPNDRFFAVRPEGSVSTLKIQRTERGDSAVYLCASSFSGDYNEQFFGPGTRLTVL.